The entry that follows covers one T cell receptor beta chain sequence. Germline V CDR1 and CDR2: SGHRS, YFSETQ. The junction had 6 bases not matched to a gene; V was cut back by 4 bases and J by 3 bases. This CDR3 region has 14 residues. This sample was included in a study of OX40 agonist ivuxolimab in advanced cancers. Study overall: Aged roughly 20 to 85 with a mean of approximately 60 years, they were approximately 80% male.

Measured with immunoSEQ multiplex PCR; TCRdb has only the in-frame clones, and not every one. The sample includes around 31,000 clones, roughly 89% of them seen just once. The rearrangement joins TRBV5-1 to TRBJ1-2, with TRBD1 identical over 7 bases. Sequences were derived from CD4+ or CD8+ T cells sorted from blood, sampled in a trial of the OX40 agonist ivuxolimab. The TCR comes from an adult with an advanced solid tumor such as melanoma, head and neck, liver or kidney cancer. The DNA of the CDR3 is TGCGCCAGCAGCGCACTAACAGGGGACTATGGCTACACCTTC. Translation gives CASSALTGDYGYTF.